This T cell receptor (beta chain) comes out of a study of CD8 T cells in Susac syndrome. About the research overall: Treatment status at blood draw for the Susac syndrome patients was therapy-naive, corticosteroids, or intravenous immunoglobulin alone.

V lost 8 bases and J lost 5, with 9 bases in between. This CDR3 comprises 11 residues. Sequencing of TCR beta, carried out with a high-throughput approach, was applied to CD8+ and CD4+ T cells from the blood. Negative isolation yielded CD4+ and CD8+ T cells, and FACS enriched TEMRA cells. With random hexamers, reverse transcription was performed on about 0.5 to 1 ug of RNA. TCR beta CDR3 was amplified by immunoSEQ multiplex PCR. This amplification extended across 54 Vbeta and 13 Jbeta segments. TCRdb processed the immunoSEQ multiplex PCR reads anew with MiXCR; each CDR3 protein has one entry. The sample contains 170,000 or so distinct CDR3 sequences, 94% of which appear only once.

The clonotype comes from a human donor with Susac syndrome. The V gene is TRBV12-3 or TRBV12-4, the J gene TRBJ1-1; D remains unclear. Material for sequencing was CD4+ T cells from PBMCs. CDR3 loop: CASALATEAFF. The CDR3 DNA reads TGTGCCAGCGCCCTGGCAACTGAAGCTTTCTTT.